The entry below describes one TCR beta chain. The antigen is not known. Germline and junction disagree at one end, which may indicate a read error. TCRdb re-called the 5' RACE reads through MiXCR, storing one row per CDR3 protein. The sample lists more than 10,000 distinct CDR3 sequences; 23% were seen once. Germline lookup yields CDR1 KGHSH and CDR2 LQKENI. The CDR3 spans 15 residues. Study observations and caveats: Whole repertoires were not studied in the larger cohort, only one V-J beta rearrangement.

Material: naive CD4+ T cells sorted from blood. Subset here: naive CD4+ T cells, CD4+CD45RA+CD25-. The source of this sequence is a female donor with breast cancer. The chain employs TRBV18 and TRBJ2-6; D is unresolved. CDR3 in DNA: TGTGCCAGCCCACCAAGGACGTCTGGGGCCAACGTCCTGACTTTC. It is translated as CASPPRTSGANVLTF.